Shown below are 29 T cell receptor beta chains from a single sample sequenced in a study of shared clonotypes between healthy human individuals. Naive CD8 cells lacked CD45RO and underwent positive selection for CCR7, leaving out terminally differentiated effector memory CD45RA+ cells. The data were produced by immunoSEQ multiplex PCR, yet TCRdb's version contains in-frame clones alone and is incomplete. The sample shows 800,000 or so clones, about 97% of them seen only once. Sequencing was carried out using naive CD8+ T cells sorted from blood. The receptors were sampled from a man aged 25 to 40 in good health.

The chain employs TRBV2 and TRBJ2-7; D possibly matches TRBD1 or TRBD2 (5 bases each). Per germline, CDR1 SNHLY and CDR2 FYNNEI. The CDR3 is 15 residues long. Trimming took off 4 bases at V and 0 bases at J, with 13 bases between the two ends. This chain's CDR3 is CASSVGREYSYEQYF. CDR3 in DNA: TGTGCCAGCAGTGTCGGCAGGGAGTACTCCTACGAGCAGTACTTC.

The J gene is TRBJ2-7, the V gene TRBV4-3; D is possibly TRBD1 (5 bases). V lost 0 bases and J 1 base, leaving 10 bases between the germline ends. The CDR3 totals 15 residues. CDR1 and CDR2 from the germline V gene are LGHNA and YSLEER. Here the CDR3 reads CASSQESQGSYEQYF. In DNA, the CDR3 is TGCGCCAGCAGCCAAGAGTCCCAGGGTTCCTACGAGCAGTACTTC.

The J gene is TRBJ2-2, the V gene TRBV27; D is unclear. This CDR3 contains 14 residues. Trimming took off 8 bases at V and 1 base at J, with 11 bases between the two ends. Germline V gives CDR1 MNHEY, CDR2 SMNVEV (reference sequence). The CDR3 nucleotides are TGTGCCAGCTGGAGAGAAGGGAACACCGGGGAGCTGTTTTTT. This sequence encodes CASWREGNTGELFF.

V gene TRBV10-1 combines with J gene TRBJ2-7; perhaps TRBD2 as D (6 bases). Germline values: CDR1 WNHNN, CDR2 SYGVQD (reference sequence). The CDR3 has 14 amino acids. V gave up 2 bases and J gave up 6 bases, with 14 bases separating them. CDR3 sequence (DNA): TGCGCCAGCAGTGAGCGGGGGAAAAAGGGCGAGCAGTACTTC. Its protein product is CASSERGKKGEQYF.

The chain carries TRBV27 and TRBJ2-3; perhaps TRBD1 as D (5 bases). Trimming shortened V by 2 bases and J by 2 bases, and 14 bases separated the two germline ends. The CDR3 contains 16 residues. Germline loops: CDR1 MNHEY, CDR2 SMNVEV (reference sequence). The CDR3 coding sequence is TGTGCCAGCAGTTTACGGGTACAGGCGTTCACAGATACGCAGTATTTT. As protein: CASSLRVQAFTDTQYF.

J is TRBJ2-1 and V is TRBV6-1; 9 nucleotides align to TRBD2. J was trimmed by 8 bases and V by 4 bases; bases with no gene match: 15. The V gene's germline CDR1 is MNHNS and CDR2 SASEGT. This CDR3 is 17 amino acids long. This CDR3 is CASSALAGLPQVDEQFF. CDR3 DNA: TGTGCCAGCAGTGCTCTAGCGGGACTCCCTCAGGTGGATGAGCAGTTCTTC.

The chain couples TRBV29-1 to TRBJ2-3, with D maybe TRBD1 (6 bases). Trimming took off 1 base at V and 6 bases at J, with 8 bases between the two ends. Germline loops: CDR1 SQVTM, CDR2 ANQGSEA. This CDR3 has 12 amino acids. DNA of the CDR3: TGCAGCGTTGAAGGGGGGCTGGATACGCAGTATTTT. As protein: CSVEGGLDTQYF.

This chain joins TRBV4-3 and TRBJ2-7, with 13 bases fitting TRBD2. Germline loops: CDR1 LGHNA, CDR2 YSLEER. J gave up 11 bases and V 0 bases, and 7 bases lay outside the gene matches. The CDR3 covers 15 residues. CDR3 sequence: CASSQDMGLAGMKYF. CDR3 coding DNA: TGCGCCAGCAGCCAAGATATGGGACTAGCGGGAATGAAGTACTTC.

As DNA, the CDR3 is TGTGCCAGCAGCTTACCTTACAATGAGCAGTTCTTC. The encoded protein is CASSLPYNEQFF. V gene TRBV11-3 combines with J gene TRBJ2-1; D is ambiguous. The germline CDR1 and CDR2 sequences are SGHNT and YENEEA. The CDR3 is 12 amino acids. V lost 2 bases to trimming and J lost 4 bases, with 3 bases between them.

V is TRBV6-5 and J is TRBJ2-7; D is uncertain. Per germline, CDR1 MNHEY and CDR2 SVGAGI. This CDR3 comprises 15 residues. V was pared by 0 bases and J by 4 bases, with 13 bases between. CDR3 amino acids: CASSYSTLGAYEQYF. The DNA of the CDR3 is TGTGCCAGCAGTTACTCGACCCTAGGAGCTTACGAGCAGTACTTC.

The V gene is TRBV6-6, the J gene TRBJ2-7, with 7 bases that match TRBD2. Germline CDR1 and CDR2: MNHNY and SVGAGI (reference sequence). The CDR3 sequence is 15 residues long. V trimming: 2 bases; J trimming: 3 bases; junction bases outside the gene matches: 7. CDR3 DNA: TGTGCCAGCAGTTACGATCCTAGCGGATTCTACGAGCAGTACTTC. Encoded protein: CASSYDPSGFYEQYF.

V gene TRBV29-1 combines with J gene TRBJ2-5; D unclear. This CDR3 has 17 amino acids. Germline CDR1 SQVTM, CDR2 ANQGSEA. The V end lost 0 bases, the J end lost 5 bases, and 22 bases lay between the germline ends. In nucleotides, the CDR3 is TGCAGCGTTGAAGATGCACTTTCGATAGGGCCCGGGGAGACCCAGTACTTC. Translated: CSVEDALSIGPGETQYF.

The V gene is TRBV29-1, the J gene TRBJ2-1; tentative D call: TRBD2 (5 bases). The CDR3 covers 15 residues. Germline V gene data show CDR1 as SQVTM and CDR2 as ANQGSEA. V was cut by 4 bases and J by 5 bases, with 18 bases left in between. The CDR3 nucleotides are TGCAGCGTTGTGAGGGAGACGCGAATTAACAATGAGCAGTTCTTC. This gives the protein CSVVRETRINNEQFF.

The chain carries TRBV2 and TRBJ2-1, with D uncertain. V was clipped by 4 bases and J by 0 bases, with 10 bases between them. Germline loops: CDR1 SNHLY, CDR2 FYNNEI. The length of the CDR3 is 15 residues. The CDR3 here is CASSARRYSYNEQFF. Written as DNA, the CDR3 is TGTGCCAGCAGTGCCAGGCGATACTCCTACAATGAGCAGTTCTTC. The variable domain in full, completed from reference TRBV2 and TRBJ2-1, reads EPEVTQTPSHQVTQMGQEVILRCVPISNHLYFYWYRQILGQKVEFLVSFYNNEISEKSEIFDDQFSVERPDGSNFTLKIRSTKLEDSAMYFCASSARRYSYNEQFFGPGTRLTVL.

The V gene is TRBV6-6, the J gene TRBJ2-7; D may be TRBD2 (7 bases). V lost 8 bases, J lost 6 bases, and 11 bases lay in between. Germline assignment: CDR1 MNHNY and CDR2 SVGAGI (reference sequence). There are 11 residues in the CDR3. In nucleotides, the CDR3 is TGTGCCAGCGGCGGGGGCCTCGAGCAGTACTTC. Translation: CASGGGLEQYF.

This chain joins TRBV18 and TRBJ2-7; unclear D gene. The ends were cut back, 3 bases at V and 7 bases at J, with 16 bases in the middle. The germline CDR1 and CDR2 sequences are KGHSH and LQKENI. The length of the CDR3 is 14 residues. The CDR3 DNA reads as TGTGCCAGCTCACCTCCGGACGGCGTGGATGAGCAGTACTTC. This translates into CASSPPDGVDEQYF.

The chain recombines TRBV27 with TRBJ2-3; 7 bases map to TRBD2. Germline V lookup: CDR1 MNHEY, CDR2 SMNVEV (reference sequence). Trimming removed 5 bases from V and 3 bases from J; junction bases left unmatched: 14. The CDR3 runs 17 residues. Here the CDR3 reads CASSPLGEGWRTDTQYF. The CDR3 DNA follows: TGTGCCAGCAGTCCACTAGGGGAGGGTTGGCGAACAGATACGCAGTATTTT.

CDR3 in amino acids: CASSLSWTVTDGYTF. CDR3 DNA sequence: TGTGCCAGCAGTTTATCGTGGACAGTTACGGACGGCTACACCTTC. This chain connects TRBV27 to TRBJ1-2, with a weak D call TRBD1 (6 bases). The germline V gene encodes CDR1 MNHEY and CDR2 SMNVEV (reference sequence). V dropped 0 bases and J dropped 8 bases, with 16 bases sitting between them. This CDR3 has 15 amino acids.

In regard to this clone: Other DNA sequences in the same sample also yield this CDR3. The chain has TRBV4-1 and TRBJ2-1, with 11 bases aligning to TRBD2. CDR1 is MGHRA and CDR2 is YSYEKL in the germline V gene. The CDR3 has 16 amino acids. V shed 0 bases and J 3 bases; nucleotides not matched to a gene: 1. The CDR3 nucleotides are TGCGCCAGCAGCCAAGAGGGGACTAGCGGCTACAATGAGCAGTTCTTC. This codes for CASSQEGTSGYNEQFF.

The chain employs TRBV19 and TRBJ2-7, with TRBD1 identical over 7 bases. The CDR3 contains 17 residues. V shed 0 bases and J 3 bases; nucleotides not matched to a gene: 11. The germline V gene encodes CDR1 LNHDA and CDR2 SQIVND (reference sequence). CDR3 loop: CASSIDLPGQSYYEQYF. The CDR3 DNA is TGTGCCAGTAGTATAGACCTCCCGGGACAGAGTTACTACGAGCAGTACTTC.

The V call is TRBV19, the J call TRBJ2-7, with TRBD2 as a possible D gene (5 bases). CDR3 length: 15 amino acids. Germline V gives CDR1 LNHDA, CDR2 SQIVND (reference sequence). V lost 4 bases to trimming and J lost 0 bases, with 13 bases between them. CDR3 nucleotide sequence: TGTGCCAGTAGTACTTCGGACTTGAGCTCCTACGAGCAGTACTTC. This codes for CASSTSDLSSYEQYF. Looking up the rest from reference TRBV19 and TRBJ2-7 gives the full variable domain: DGGITQSPKYLFRKEGQNVTLSCEQNLNHDAMYWYRQDPGQGLRLIYYSQIVNDFQKGDIAEGYSVSREKKESFPLTVTSAQKNPTAFYLCASSTSDLSSYEQYFGPGTRLTVT.

The CDR3 loop reads CASSVEVAGAYNEQFF. For the CDR3, the DNA is TGTGCCAGCAGCGTAGAGGTAGCCGGGGCGTACAATGAGCAGTTCTTC. The rearrangement links TRBV9 to TRBJ2-1; D tentatively fits TRBD1 or TRBD2 (5 bases each). The CDR3 has 16 residues. The V gene's germline CDR1 is SGDLS and CDR2 YYNGEE. V lost 0 bases to trimming and J lost 4 bases, with 14 bases between them.

V usage is TRBV2 and J usage is TRBJ1-1; weak D call: TRBD1 (5 bases). CDR1 and CDR2 from the germline V gene are SNHLY and FYNNEI. The CDR3 has 16 residues. The V and J ends lost 6 bases and 1 base respectively, with 18 bases between them. For the CDR3, the DNA is TGTGCCAGCAGGGTCAAAGGGGATGCGCAGAACACTGAAGCTTTCTTT. Residues: CASRVKGDAQNTEAFF.

The chain joins TRBV7-9 to TRBJ2-7; TRBD1 matches at 9 bases. V was clipped by 4 bases and J by 3 bases; unmatched bases: 7. Germline CDR1 and CDR2: SEHNR and FQNEAQ (reference sequence). The length of the CDR3 is 15 residues. The CDR3 sequence is CASSSKPGQGYEQYF. For the CDR3, the DNA is TGTGCCAGCAGCTCTAAGCCGGGACAGGGCTACGAGCAGTACTTC.

The rearrangement links TRBV7-9 to TRBJ1-5; D possibly corresponds to TRBD1 (6 bases). Germline V CDR1 and CDR2: SEHNR, FQNEAQ (reference sequence). V lost 4 bases and J 5 bases, leaving 12 bases between the germline ends. The CDR3 contains 14 residues. The CDR3 DNA reads TGTGCCAGCAGCTCCGACAGGCCCGATCAGCCCCAGCATTTT. It is translated as CASSSDRPDQPQHF.

This rearrangement joins TRBV25-1 to TRBJ2-1; 8 bases are shared with TRBD1. Trimming took 2 bases from V and 10 from J; bases not matched to a gene: 16. This CDR3 comprises 17 residues. The germline V gene encodes CDR1 MGHDK and CDR2 SYGVNS. This chain's CDR3 is CASSEGQGVPHFGEQFF. CDR3 bases: TGTGCCAGCAGTGAAGGACAGGGCGTTCCCCATTTCGGGGAGCAGTTCTTC.

This clone was seen only once. V and J are TRBV27 and TRBJ2-1; D gene unclear. CDR1 MNHEY and CDR2 SMNVEV come from the germline V gene (reference sequence). The length of the CDR3 is 14 residues. Trimming pared 3 bases from V and 7 bases from J, leaving 13 bases between. The CDR3 is CASSFGGDFNEQFF. Written as DNA, the CDR3 is TGTGCCAGCAGTTTTGGTGGGGATTTTAATGAGCAGTTCTTC.

The rearrangement joins TRBV7-6 to TRBJ2-7; D possibly corresponds to TRBD1 (5 bases). The CDR3 runs 14 residues. Germline values: CDR1 SGHVS, CDR2 FNYEAQ. Trimming left V 5 bases short and J 1 base short, with 12 bases between. The CDR3 sequence is CASSQDTASYEQYF. The DNA for the CDR3 is TGTGCCAGCAGCCAGGACACGGCGTCCTACGAGCAGTACTTC.

This chain links TRBV15 with TRBJ1-1; 10 nucleotides match TRBD1. CDR1 is LNHNV, CDR2 YYDKDF, per germline (reference sequence). This CDR3 has 15 residues. The V and J ends lost 4 bases and 10 bases, in that order; junction bases with no gene match: 12. CDR3 coding DNA: TGTGCCACCAGCACTGGGGACAGGGGAAGATTCGGAGCTTTCTTT. This sequence encodes CATSTGDRGRFGAFF.